One and the same sample provided the 5 T cell receptor beta chains below, sequenced in a study of metastatic and nonmetastatic thyroid tumors. MiXCR reprocessed the PCR reads for TCRdb. The sample lists 50,000 to 60,000 clones, approximately 15% seen once, with 2.5% to 3% in the top ten. Patients were all untreated before their thyroid surgery. The sample comprised blood. These receptor sequences come from a female donor with papillary thyroid cancer or a benign thyroid nodule (not recorded which). Some clones in this sample may be carry-over from other donors' samples.

This clone was counted only a few times. This rearrangement joins TRBV19 to TRBJ2-1, with D unresolved. The CDR3 has 14 residues. Germline CDR1 reads LNHDA; CDR2 reads SQIVND (reference sequence). V was clipped by 7 bases and J by 8 bases, with 18 bases between them. The CDR3 spells CASINFGGPDEQFF. CDR3 nucleotides: TGTGCCAGTATAAACTTTGGTGGTCCCGATGAGCAGTTCTTC.

The chain uses TRBV12-3 or TRBV12-4 and TRBJ2-7; D uncertain. CDR3 length: 16 amino acids. The ends were cut back, 6 bases at V and 2 bases at J, with 20 bases in the middle. CDR3 nucleotide sequence: TGTGCCAGCAGGAAAGCGCACGTCAGGATAGCCTACGAGCAGTACTTC. Its protein product is CASRKAHVRIAYEQYF.

This clone was observed a handful of times. A much larger clonotype is one base distant, so this may be a read error. V gene TRBV5-4 combines with J gene TRBJ2-7; possible D gene TRBD2, 6 bases. This CDR3 region has 12 residues. The V gene's germline CDR1 is SGHNT and CDR2 YYREEE (reference sequence). CDR3 sequence reads: CANSLGRYEQYF. Here the CDR3 DNA reads TGTGCCAACAGCTTGGGGAGGTACGAGCAGTACTTC.

This clone has a count of ten or more. V and J are TRBV18 and TRBJ1-1; 8 nucleotides agree with TRBD1. J lost 5 bases, V lost 5 bases, and 7 bases had no gene match. The CDR3 is made up of 14 amino acids. Germline CDR1 reads KGHSH; CDR2 reads LQKENI. CDR3 amino acids: CASSRTGGWTEAFF. The CDR3, as DNA: TGTGCCAGCTCAAGAACAGGGGGTTGGACTGAAGCTTTCTTT.

This clone was observed many times. DNA for the CDR3: TGTGCCAGCAGTGCCAGGTTCATGAACACTGAAGCTTTCTTT. It yields the protein CASSARFMNTEAFF. V usage is TRBV28 and J usage is TRBJ1-1; no reliable D call. CDR3 length: 14 amino acids. Trimming stripped 5 bases from V and 0 bases from J, with 10 bases between. CDR1 MDHEN and CDR2 SYDVKM come from the germline V gene. Full variable domain (rest looked up from reference TRBV28 and TRBJ1-1): DVKVTQSSRYLVKRTGEKVFLECVQDMDHENMFWYRQDPGLGLRLIYFSYDVKMKEKGDIPEGYSVSREKKERFSLILESASTNQTSMYLCASSARFMNTEAFFGQGTRLTVV.